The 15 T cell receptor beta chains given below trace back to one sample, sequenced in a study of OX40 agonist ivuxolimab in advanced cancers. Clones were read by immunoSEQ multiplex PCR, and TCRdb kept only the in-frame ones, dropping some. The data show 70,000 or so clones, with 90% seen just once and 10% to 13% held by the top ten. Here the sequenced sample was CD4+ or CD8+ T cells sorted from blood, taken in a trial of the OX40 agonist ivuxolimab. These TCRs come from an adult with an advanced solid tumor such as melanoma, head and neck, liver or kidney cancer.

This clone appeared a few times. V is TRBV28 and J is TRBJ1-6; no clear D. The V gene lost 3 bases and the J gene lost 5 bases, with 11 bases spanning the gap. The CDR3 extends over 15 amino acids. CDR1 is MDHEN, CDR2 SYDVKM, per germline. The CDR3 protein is CASSLRVRDNSPLHF. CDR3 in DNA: TGTGCCAGCAGTTTGCGCGTCAGAGATAATTCACCCCTCCACTTT.

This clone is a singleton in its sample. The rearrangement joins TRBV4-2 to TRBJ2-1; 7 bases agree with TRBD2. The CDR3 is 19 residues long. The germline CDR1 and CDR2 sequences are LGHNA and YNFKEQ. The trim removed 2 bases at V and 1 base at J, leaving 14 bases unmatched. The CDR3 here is CASSQQPGVASGSYNEQFF. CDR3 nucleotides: TGTGCCAGCAGCCAACAGCCAGGAGTGGCTAGCGGTTCCTACAATGAGCAGTTCTTC.

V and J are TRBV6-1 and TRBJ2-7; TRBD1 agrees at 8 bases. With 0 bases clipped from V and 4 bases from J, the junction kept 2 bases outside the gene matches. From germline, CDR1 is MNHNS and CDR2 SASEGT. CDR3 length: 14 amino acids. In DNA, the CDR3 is TGTGCCAGCAGTGAAGCGCACAGGGGGTACGAGCAGTACTTC. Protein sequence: CASSEAHRGYEQYF.

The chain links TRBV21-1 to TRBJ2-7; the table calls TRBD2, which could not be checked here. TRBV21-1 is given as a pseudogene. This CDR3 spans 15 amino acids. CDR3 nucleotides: TGTGCCAGCAGCAAAGAGGGACTAGTAGTCTACGAGCAGTACTTC. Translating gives CASSKEGLVVYEQYF.

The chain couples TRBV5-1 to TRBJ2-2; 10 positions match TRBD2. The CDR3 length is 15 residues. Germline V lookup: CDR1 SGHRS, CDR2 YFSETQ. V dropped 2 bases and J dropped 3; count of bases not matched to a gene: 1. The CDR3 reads CASSFLAGDTGELFF. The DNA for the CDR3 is TGCGCCAGCAGCTTTCTAGCGGGAGACACCGGGGAGCTGTTTTTT.

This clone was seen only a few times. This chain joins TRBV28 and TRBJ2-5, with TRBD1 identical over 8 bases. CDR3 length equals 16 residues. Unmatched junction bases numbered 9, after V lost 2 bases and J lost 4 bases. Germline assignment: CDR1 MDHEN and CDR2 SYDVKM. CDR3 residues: CASSLQGARLVETQYF. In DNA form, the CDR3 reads TGTGCCAGCAGTTTACAGGGGGCTAGGCTAGTAGAGACCCAGTACTTC.

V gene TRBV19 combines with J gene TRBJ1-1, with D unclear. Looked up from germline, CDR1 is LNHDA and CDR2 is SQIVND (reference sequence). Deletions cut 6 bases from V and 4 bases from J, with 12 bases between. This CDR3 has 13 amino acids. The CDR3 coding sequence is TGTGCCAGTAGGGAGATGGGGAGCACTGAAGCTTTCTTT. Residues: CASREMGSTEAFF.

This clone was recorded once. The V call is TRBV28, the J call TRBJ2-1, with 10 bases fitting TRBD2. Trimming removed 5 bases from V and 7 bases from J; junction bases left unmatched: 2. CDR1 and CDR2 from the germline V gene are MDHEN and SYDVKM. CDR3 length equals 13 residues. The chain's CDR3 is CASSPSGGNEQFF. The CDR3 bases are TGTGCCAGCAGTCCTAGCGGGGGAAATGAGCAGTTCTTC.

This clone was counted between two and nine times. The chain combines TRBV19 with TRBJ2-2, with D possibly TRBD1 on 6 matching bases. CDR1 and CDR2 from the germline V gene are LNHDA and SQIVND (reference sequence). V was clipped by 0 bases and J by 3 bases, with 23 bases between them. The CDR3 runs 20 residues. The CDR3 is CASSIDSPTGTSTYTGELFF. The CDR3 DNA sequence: TGTGCCAGTAGTATAGATTCCCCCACAGGGACCTCTACGTACACCGGGGAGCTGTTTTTT. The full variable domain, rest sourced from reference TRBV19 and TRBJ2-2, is DGGITQSPKYLFRKEGQNVTLSCEQNLNHDAMYWYRQDPGQGLRLIYYSQIVNDFQKGDIAEGYSVSREKKESFPLTVTSAQKNPTAFYLCASSIDSPTGTSTYTGELFFGEGSRLTVL.

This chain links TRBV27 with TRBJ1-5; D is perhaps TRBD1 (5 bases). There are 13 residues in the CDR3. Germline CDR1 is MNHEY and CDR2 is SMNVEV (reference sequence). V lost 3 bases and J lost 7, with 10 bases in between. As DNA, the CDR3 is TGTGCCAGCAGTTTGATGAGGGACCAGCCCCAGCATTTT. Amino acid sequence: CASSLMRDQPQHF.

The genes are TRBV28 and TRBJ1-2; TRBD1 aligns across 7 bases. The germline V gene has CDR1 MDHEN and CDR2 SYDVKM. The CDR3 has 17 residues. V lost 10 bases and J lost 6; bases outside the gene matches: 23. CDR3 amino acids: CATPARQGTTRQDGYTF. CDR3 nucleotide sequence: TGTGCCACCCCAGCTAGACAGGGTACTACCAGACAGGATGGCTACACCTTC.

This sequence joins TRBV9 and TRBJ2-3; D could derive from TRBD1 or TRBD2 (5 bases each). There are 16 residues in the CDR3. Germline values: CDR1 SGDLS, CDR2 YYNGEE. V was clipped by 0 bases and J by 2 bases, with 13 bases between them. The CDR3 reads CASSVGGSGYTDTQYF. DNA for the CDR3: TGTGCCAGCAGCGTAGGGGGGTCGGGTTACACAGATACGCAGTATTTT.

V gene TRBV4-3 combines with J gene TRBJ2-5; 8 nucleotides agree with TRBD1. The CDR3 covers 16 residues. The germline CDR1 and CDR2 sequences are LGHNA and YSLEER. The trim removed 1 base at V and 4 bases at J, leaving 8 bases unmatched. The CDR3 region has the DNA TGCGCCAGCAGCCAAGGTTGGACAGGGCGCGCAGAGACCCAGTACTTC. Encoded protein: CASSQGWTGRAETQYF.

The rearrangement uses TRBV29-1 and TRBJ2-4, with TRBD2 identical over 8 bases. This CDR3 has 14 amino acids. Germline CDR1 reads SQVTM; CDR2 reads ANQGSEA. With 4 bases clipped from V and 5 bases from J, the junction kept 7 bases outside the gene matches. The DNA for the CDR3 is TGCAGCGTTGCACGGGGGGGGCGCGAAAACATTCAGTACTTC. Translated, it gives CSVARGGRENIQYF. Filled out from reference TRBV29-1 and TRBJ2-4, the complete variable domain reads SAVISQKPSRDICQRGTSLTIQCQVDSQVTMMFWYRQQPGQSLTLIATANQGSEATYESGFVIDKFPISRPNLTFSTLTVSNMSPEDSSIYLCSVARGGRENIQYFGAGTRLSVL.

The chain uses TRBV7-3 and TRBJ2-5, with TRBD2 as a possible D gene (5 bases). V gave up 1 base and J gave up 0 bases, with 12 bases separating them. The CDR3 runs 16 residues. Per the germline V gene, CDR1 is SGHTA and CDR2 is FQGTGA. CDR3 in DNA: TGTGCCAGCAGCTTAAGAGGGAGCGGCAACCAAGAGACCCAGTACTTC. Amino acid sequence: CASSLRGSGNQETQYF.